Listed below are T cell receptor beta chains from one sample, sequenced in a study of T-cell reconstitution after alpha-beta-depleted transplantation in children. TCRdb fed the PCR reads into MiXCR, producing one record per CDR3 protein. The sample has just over 950,000 distinct CDR3 sequences; around 30% are singletons. This specimen consisted of PBMCs, mostly from graft donor cells, obtained 360 days after TCRalphabeta/CD19-depleted stem cell transplant. The receptors stem from a boy in the first two years of life who had a stem cell transplant for SCID, so the T cells may come from the graft donor. The CDR3 runs from the conserved cysteine through the conserved F or W. Fields, in order: clone size, J gene, V gene, D gene, CDR3 DNA, CDR3 protein. D genes are given only for firm matches. Where a row states a size, it is once, few, many or the class of an expanded clone; other rows omit it.

few,TRBJ2-2,TRBV4-3,.,TGCGCCAGCAGCCAAGATTGGCAGGGCGGGACCGGGGAGCTGTTTTTT,CASSQDWQGGTGELFF
few,TRBJ1-5,TRBV28,TRBD1,TGTGCCAGCAGTTTCTCCGACAGGGCGTACAATCAGCCCCAGCATTTT,CASSFSDRAYNQPQHF
few,TRBJ2-5,TRBV20-1,TRBD1,TGCAGTGCTCGACAGGGGAACCCGGAGACCCAGTACTTC,CSARQGNPETQYF
.,TRBJ2-1,TRBV4-1,.,TGCGCCAGCAGCCAAGAGGCGGGACGGGTCGCCTACAATGAGCAGTTCTTC,CASSQEAGRVAYNEQFF
.,TRBJ2-2,TRBV5-1,.,TGCGCCAGCAGCTTTCAGGCGAACACCGGGGAGCTGTTTTTT,CASSFQANTGELFF
.,TRBJ1-1,TRBV7-6,TRBD1,TGTGCCAGCAGCTTAGCCGAGCCCCGACAGGGAAGAGGGACTGAAGCTTTCTTT,CASSLAEPRQGRGTEAFF
.,TRBJ2-7,TRBV2,.,TGTGCCAGCAGTGAAGGCGTTTGGTACGAGCAGTACTTC,CASSEGVWYEQYF
.,TRBJ2-2,TRBV2,TRBD1,TGTGCCAGCAGTGTGCCGGCGTCGGGACAGGGGACCACCGGGGAGCTGTTTTTT,CASSVPASGQGTTGELFF
few,TRBJ2-7,TRBV12-3/TRBV12-4,.,TGTGCCAGCAGCGAGGGGGAGGAAAAAGGGGCAGGCTACGAGCAGTACTTC,CASSEGEEKGAGYEQYF
.,TRBJ2-3,TRBV18,.,TGTGCCAGCTCACCAAATTCGGGAGATACGCAGTATTTT,CASSPNSGDTQYF
.,TRBJ1-5,TRBV20-1,.,TGCAGTGCTAGAGATGACCGGACCAATCAGCCCCAGCATTTT,CSARDDRTNQPQHF
few,TRBJ2-7,TRBV5-1,.,TGCGCCAGCAGCTATTACTCCGGCCAGTCTTGGAGGGAGCAGTACTTC,CASSYYSGQSWREQYF
.,TRBJ1-1,TRBV5-5,.,TGTGCCAGCAGCTTGGTACCGGGCCCCAACACTGAAGCTTTCTTT,CASSLVPGPNTEAFF
.,TRBJ2-5,TRBV10-3,.,TGTGCCATCAGCTCGCGATCAGGGGGAGGGCAAGAGACCCAGTACTTC,CAISSRSGGGQETQYF
few,TRBJ2-3,TRBV12-5,TRBD2,TGTGCTAGTGGTCTCCTATCTAGCGGGGGGGCCTCGGGGTATTCTAGCACAGATACGCAGTATTTT,CASGLLSSGGASGYSSTDTQYF
.,TRBJ2-3,TRBV12-3/TRBV12-4,TRBD2,TGTGCCAGCAGTTTACCCCTGGCGGGGGAGACAGATACGCAGTATTTT,CASSLPLAGETDTQYF
.,TRBJ2-1,TRBV4-2,TRBD2,TGTGCCAGCAGCCAAGGACTAGCGGGGGGCCTAGGCAATGAGCAGTTCTTC,CASSQGLAGGLGNEQFF
many,TRBJ1-3,TRBV27,.,TGTGCCAGCAGAGCCCCTGGGGCTGGAAACACCATATATTTT,CASRAPGAGNTIYF
.,TRBJ2-3,TRBV25-1,TRBD2,TGTGCCAGCAGTGAATGGGGGGGAAGCACAGATACGCAGTATTTT,CASSEWGGSTDTQYF
.,TRBJ2-5,TRBV29-1,.,TGCAGCGTTGACGGTTGGATCGTGGGGACCCAGTACTTC,CSVDGWIVGTQYF
few,TRBJ1-5,TRBV7-2,.,TGTGCCAGCAGCTCACAGGGCTCGGGCAATCAGCCCCAGCATTTT,CASSSQGSGNQPQHF
few,TRBJ2-2,TRBV4-2,TRBD2,TGTGCCAGCAGCCGAGGATTGGGGGGGACCGGGGAGCTGTTTTTT,CASSRGLGGTGELFF
once,TRBJ1-1,TRBV5-5,.,TGTGCCAGCAGACATCCCCCGGGAGGGAGTAATATTGGGACTGAAGCTTTCTTT,CASRHPPGGSNIGTEAFF
.,TRBJ2-1,TRBV29-1,.,TGCAGCGTTACCGGGAACTACAATGAGCAGTTCTTC,CSVTGNYNEQFF
few,TRBJ2-7,TRBV7-2,.,TGTGCCAGCAGCCGGGGCCCCCTGGACGAGCAGTACTTC,CASSRGPLDEQYF
few,TRBJ1-5,TRBV10-2,.,TGCGCCAGCAGTGAGTCGGCGGGGCAGCCCCAGCATTTT,CASSESAGQPQHF
.,TRBJ2-1,TRBV7-9,.,TGTGCCAGCAGCGGCCCCGGAACCACCCTTCCCAATGAGCAGTTCTTC,CASSGPGTTLPNEQFF
.,TRBJ1-3,TRBV20-1,.,TGCAGTGCTAATGGCGGGCTCGGAAACACCATATATTTT,CSANGGLGNTIYF
few,TRBJ2-2,TRBV27,TRBD1,TGTGCCAGCAGTTCCGACAGGGTTACGGCCGGGGAGCTGTTTTTT,CASSSDRVTAGELFF
few,TRBJ2-4,TRBV29-1,.,TGCAGCTACAGGGAGGCCAAAAACATTCAGTACTTC,CSYREAKNIQYF
few,TRBJ2-5,TRBV5-6,.,TGTGCCAGCAGCACCTTAACTGTTGTTCAAGAGACCCAGTACTTC,CASSTLTVVQETQYF
.,TRBJ2-5,TRBV15,TRBD2,TGTGCCACCAGCAGAGATTGGGGCGGGGGGGCTTTGGAGACCCAGTACTTC,CATSRDWGGGALETQYF
.,TRBJ2-2,TRBV24-1,.,TGTGCCACCAGTGATTTAAGAGGAGGCACCGGGGAGCTGTTTTTT,CATSDLRGGTGELFF
.,TRBJ1-1,TRBV12-3/TRBV12-4,.,TGTGCCAGCAGTCCTCCCGAGCCCCGGGACACTGAAGCTTTCTTT,CASSPPEPRDTEAFF
.,TRBJ2-7,TRBV28,.,TGTGCCAGCAGTTTAAGAGGCAGTGTCTCCTACGAGCAGTACTTC,CASSLRGSVSYEQYF